This is a list of T cell receptor beta chains from one sample in a study of immune characterization of retroperitoneal liposarcoma. TCRdb reanalysed the PCR reads using MiXCR and keeps one entry per CDR3 protein. The table shows around 2,600 distinct CDR3 sequences, with about 40% occurring only once. Sequencing input: tumor tissue. The source of these receptors is a male donor with retroperitoneal liposarcoma. Both conserved end residues are part of each CDR3. The D gene is left open where the match is weak. The size of a clone is reported for some rows only, either as once, few or many, or as a class for expanded clones.

v_call	d_call	clone_size	j_call	cdr3_nt	cdr3_aa
TRBV7-8	TRBD2	medium-sized	TRBJ2-7	TGTGCCAGCAGCTCCGGGACTAGCGTCTACGAGCAGTACTTC	CASSSGTSVYEQYF
TRBV6-6	TRBD2	NA	TRBJ2-1	TGTGCCAGCAGCCCCGCGGCGGGAGGGTCGGATGAGCAGTTCTTC	CASSPAAGGSDEQFF
TRBV6-1	NA	medium-sized	TRBJ1-5	TGTGCCAGCAGATTGGATGGTTATAGCAATCAGCCCCAGCATTTT	CASRLDGYSNQPQHF
TRBV6-1	TRBD1	medium-sized	TRBJ2-7	TGTGCCAGAATCGGACAGGCCAACGAGCAGTACTTC	CARIGQANEQYF
TRBV27	TRBD2	NA	TRBJ2-2	TGTGCCACCCAGGGACTAGCGGGAGGAGGCGCGAACACCGGGGAGCTGTTTTTT	CATQGLAGGGANTGELFF
TRBV6-1	TRBD1	NA	TRBJ1-1	TGTGCCAGCAGAGAACAGGGGTCTCCTATGAACACTGAAGCTTTCTTT	CASREQGSPMNTEAFF
TRBV12-3/TRBV12-4	NA	NA	TRBJ2-1	TGTGCCAGCAGTTTAGAGTGGGGAGCAGGAACCTACGAGCAGTTCTTC	CASSLEWGAGTYEQFF
TRBV25-1	TRBD1	NA	TRBJ2-5	TGTGCCAGCAGTAGGGCAGGGGGACAAGAGACCCAGTACTTC	CASSRAGGQETQYF
TRBV6-1	TRBD1	large	TRBJ2-2	TGTGCCAGCAGTCCCAAAATAGGGGCTACAGGGGCAGCCGGGGAGCTGTTTTTT	CASSPKIGATGAAGELFF
TRBV4-3	TRBD2	NA	TRBJ2-3	TGCGCCAGCAGCCAAGATCTGGGTGGACTAGCGGGAGGGCGCCCAGATACGCAGTATTTT	CASSQDLGGLAGGRPDTQYF
TRBV6-1	NA	few	TRBJ2-7	TGTGCCAGCAGCGATTGGCGGGATCGGTACGAGCAGTACTTC	CASSDWRDRYEQYF
TRBV28	TRBD2	NA	TRBJ2-1	TGTGCCAGCCTAGGGGAGCGGGAGATTGGTGAGCAGTTCTTC	CASLGEREIGEQFF
TRBV4-1	NA	NA	TRBJ1-2	TGCGCCAGCAGCCAAGGGGCAGGGTCTAACTATGGCTACACCTTC	CASSQGAGSNYGYTF
TRBV27	TRBD2	NA	TRBJ2-1	TGTGCCAGCAGTCAGAGGACGGCGGGGGATGAGCAGTTCTTC	CASSQRTAGDEQFF
TRBV6-2/TRBV6-3	NA	once	TRBJ2-7	TGTGCCAGCAGTTATGCCGCCGGCGAGCAGTACTTC	CASSYAAGEQYF
TRBV6-5	NA	medium-sized	TRBJ1-1	TGTGCCAGCGGAAGTCAGACAGGGAACACTGAAGCTTTCTTT	CASGSQTGNTEAFF
TRBV6-2/TRBV6-3	TRBD1	few	TRBJ2-1	TGTGCCAGCAGTTATATGGACAGGGCTTCTTCTCGGTATAATGAGCAGTTCTTC	CASSYMDRASSRYNEQFF
TRBV25-1	NA	few	TRBJ2-5	TGTGCCAGCAGTGAACGCACTACTAGTTACAATGAGCAGTACTTC	CASSERTTSYNEQYF
TRBV6-1	NA	NA	TRBJ2-1	TGTGCCAGCAGTCCGCTTTTGGGTTTGCCCGGGGACAATGAGCAGTTCTTC	CASSPLLGLPGDNEQFF
TRBV6-1	NA	few	TRBJ2-3	TGTGCCAGCAGTGATAGCGTTTCTAGCACAGATACGCAGTATTTT	CASSDSVSSTDTQYF
TRBV10-2	NA	few	TRBJ2-3	TGCGCCAGCAGTGAGTCCATCTATAGCGGATCCACAGATACGCAGTATTTT	CASSESIYSGSTDTQYF
TRBV3-1	NA	NA	TRBJ1-5	TGTGCCAGCAGCCAAGGTTTCTGGGGCTATCAGCCCCAGCATTTT	CASSQGFWGYQPQHF
TRBV6-6	NA	NA	TRBJ2-1	TGTGCCAGCACCAAGGTCGGGACGGCTCAGTTCTTC	CASTKVGTAQFF
TRBV18	TRBD1	NA	TRBJ2-7	TGTGCCAGCTCAGAGGGACAGATGGGCTCCTACGAGCAGTACTTC	CASSEGQMGSYEQYF
TRBV6-1	TRBD1	medium-sized	TRBJ2-2	TGTGCCAGCAGTGGATCCGGGACAGGGGTATCCGGGGAGCTGTTTTTT	CASSGSGTGVSGELFF
TRBV6-1	NA	NA	TRBJ1-5	TGTGCCAGCAGTGAAGGGCGGGTGTATAGCAATCAGCCCCAGCATTTT	CASSEGRVYSNQPQHF
TRBV6-1	TRBD1	NA	TRBJ2-2	TGTGCCGGACAGGGGCGGAACACCGGGGAGCTGTTTTTT	CAGQGRNTGELFF